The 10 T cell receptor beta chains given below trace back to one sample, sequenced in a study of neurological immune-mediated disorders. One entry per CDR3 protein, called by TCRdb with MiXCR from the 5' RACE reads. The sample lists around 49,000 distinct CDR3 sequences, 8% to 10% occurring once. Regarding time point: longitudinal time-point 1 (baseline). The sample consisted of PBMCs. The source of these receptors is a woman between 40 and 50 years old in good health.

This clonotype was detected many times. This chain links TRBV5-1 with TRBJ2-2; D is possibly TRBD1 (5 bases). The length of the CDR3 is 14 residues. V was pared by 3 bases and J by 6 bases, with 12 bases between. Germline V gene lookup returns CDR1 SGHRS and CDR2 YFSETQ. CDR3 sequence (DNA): TGCGCCAGCAGCTCGACAGCCGGCGCCGGGGAGCTGTTTTTT. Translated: CASSSTAGAGELFF. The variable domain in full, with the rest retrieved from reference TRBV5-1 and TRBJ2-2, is KAGVTQTPRYLIKTRGQQVTLSCSPISGHRSVSWYQQTPGQGLQFLFEYFSETQRNKGNFPGRFSGRQFSNSRSEMNVSTLELGDSALYLCASSSTAGAGELFFGEGSRLTVL.

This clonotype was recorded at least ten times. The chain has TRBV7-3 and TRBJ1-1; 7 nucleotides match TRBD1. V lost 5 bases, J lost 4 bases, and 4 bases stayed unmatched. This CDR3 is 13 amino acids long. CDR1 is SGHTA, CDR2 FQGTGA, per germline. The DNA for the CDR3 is TGTGCCAGCAGCCCGAGGGGGCCCACTGAAGCTTTCTTT. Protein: CASSPRGPTEAFF.

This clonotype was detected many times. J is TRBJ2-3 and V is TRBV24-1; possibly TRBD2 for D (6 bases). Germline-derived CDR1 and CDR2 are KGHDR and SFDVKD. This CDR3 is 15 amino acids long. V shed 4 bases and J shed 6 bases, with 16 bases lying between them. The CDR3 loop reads CATSEVGSRTDTQYF. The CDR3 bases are TGTGCCACCAGTGAGGTCGGGAGCCGTACCGATACGCAGTATTTT.

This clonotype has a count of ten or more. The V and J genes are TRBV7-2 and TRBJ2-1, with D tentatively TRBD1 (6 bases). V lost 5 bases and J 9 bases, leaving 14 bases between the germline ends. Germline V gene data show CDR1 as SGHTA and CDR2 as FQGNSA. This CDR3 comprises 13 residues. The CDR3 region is CASSPYRDGEQFF. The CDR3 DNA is TGTGCCAGCAGCCCGTACAGGGATGGTGAGCAGTTCTTC.

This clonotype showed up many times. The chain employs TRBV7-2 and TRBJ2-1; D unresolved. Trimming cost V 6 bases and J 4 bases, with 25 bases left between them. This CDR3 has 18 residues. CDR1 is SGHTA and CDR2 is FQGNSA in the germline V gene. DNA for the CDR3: TGTGCCAGCAGATACGGGCTGTCTAGTATCGTCCGTTACAATGAGCAGTTCTTC. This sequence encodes CASRYGLSSIVRYNEQFF.

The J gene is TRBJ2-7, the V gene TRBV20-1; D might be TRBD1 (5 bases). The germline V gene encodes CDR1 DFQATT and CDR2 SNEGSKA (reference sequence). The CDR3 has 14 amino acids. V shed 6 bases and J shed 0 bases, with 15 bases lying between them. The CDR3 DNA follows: TGCAGTGCCGAGACAGTCATAAGCTCCTACGAGCAGTACTTC. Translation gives CSAETVISSYEQYF.

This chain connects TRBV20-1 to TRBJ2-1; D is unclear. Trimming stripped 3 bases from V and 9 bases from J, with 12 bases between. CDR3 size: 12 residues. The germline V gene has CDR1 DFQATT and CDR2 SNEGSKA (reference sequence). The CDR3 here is CSARCGPTEQFF. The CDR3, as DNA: TGCAGTGCTAGGTGTGGGCCTACTGAGCAGTTCTTC.

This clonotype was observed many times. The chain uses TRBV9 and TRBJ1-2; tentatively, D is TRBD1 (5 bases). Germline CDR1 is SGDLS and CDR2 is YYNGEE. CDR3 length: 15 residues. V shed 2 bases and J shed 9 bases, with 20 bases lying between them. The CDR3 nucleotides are TGTGCCAGCAGCGTCCCCCGGGACGGGGACGTGAGCTACACCTTC. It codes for CASSVPRDGDVSYTF.

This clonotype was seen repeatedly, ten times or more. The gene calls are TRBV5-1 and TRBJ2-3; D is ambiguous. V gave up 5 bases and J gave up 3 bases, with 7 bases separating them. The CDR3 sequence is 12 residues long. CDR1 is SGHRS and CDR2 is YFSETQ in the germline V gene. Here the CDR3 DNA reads TGCGCCAGCAGGTCGGGTACAGATACGCAGTATTTT. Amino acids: CASRSGTDTQYF.

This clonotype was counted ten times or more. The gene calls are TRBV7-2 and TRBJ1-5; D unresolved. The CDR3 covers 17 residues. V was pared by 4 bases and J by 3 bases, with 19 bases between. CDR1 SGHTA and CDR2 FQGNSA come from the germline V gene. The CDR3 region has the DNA TGTGCCAGCAGCTCCTCCCGGGGAAACTCCCTCAATCAGCCCCAGCATTTT. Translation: CASSSSRGNSLNQPQHF. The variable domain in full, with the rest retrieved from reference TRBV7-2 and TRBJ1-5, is GAGVSQSPSNKVTEKGKDVELRCDPISGHTALYWYRQSLGQGLEFLIYFQGNSAPDKSGLPSDRFSAERTGGSVSTLTIQRTQQEDSAVYLCASSSSRGNSLNQPQHFGDGTRLSIL.